This T cell receptor beta chain was found in a study of cytomegalovirus exposure and HLA in healthy donors. At the level of the study: A prior study identified approximately 120 million unique TCR beta sequences from about 179 million T cells.

Study-level results: As was reported, the classifier diagnosed cytomegalovirus status with high specificity and sensitivity. Among donors in an Asian-associated ancestry cluster, a later analysis reportedly found fewer N-insertions than the approximately 670-donor mean.

Note on this clone: Antigen: not known.

Donors counted as nominally healthy when sampled, yet unrecorded immune exposures were likely. Primers for the PCR totalled 60 Vbeta and 13 Jbeta. Here immunoSEQ multiplex PCR was the method, and the copy in TCRdb shows in-frame clones only, minus some. The sample consists of around 120,000 clones, less than 80% of them appearing once. Deletions cut 2 bases from V and 4 bases from J, with 12 bases between. The CDR3 loop spans 15 amino acids. The germline V gene has CDR1 MNHEY and CDR2 SVGAGI. The chain recombines TRBV6-5 with TRBJ1-3; D call uncertain. This receptor was obtained from a man aged 25-45 years in good health and CMV-seropositive. Sequenced sample: PBMCs. CDR3 in amino acids: CASSYDGGRGNTIYF. CDR3 sequence (DNA): TGTGCCAGCAGTTACGACGGCGGGCGGGGAAACACCATATATTTT.